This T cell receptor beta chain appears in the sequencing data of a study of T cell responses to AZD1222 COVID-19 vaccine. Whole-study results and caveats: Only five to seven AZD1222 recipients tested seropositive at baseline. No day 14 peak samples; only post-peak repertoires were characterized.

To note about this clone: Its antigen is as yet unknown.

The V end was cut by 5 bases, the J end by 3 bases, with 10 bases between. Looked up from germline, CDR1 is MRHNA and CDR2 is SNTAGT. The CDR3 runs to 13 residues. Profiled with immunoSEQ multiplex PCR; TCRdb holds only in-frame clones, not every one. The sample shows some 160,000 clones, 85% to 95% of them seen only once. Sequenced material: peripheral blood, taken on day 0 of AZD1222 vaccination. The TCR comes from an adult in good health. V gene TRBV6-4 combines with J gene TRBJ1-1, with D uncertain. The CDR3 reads CASSLHRDTEAFF. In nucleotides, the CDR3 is TGTGCCAGCAGTTTACACCGGGACACTGAAGCTTTCTTT.